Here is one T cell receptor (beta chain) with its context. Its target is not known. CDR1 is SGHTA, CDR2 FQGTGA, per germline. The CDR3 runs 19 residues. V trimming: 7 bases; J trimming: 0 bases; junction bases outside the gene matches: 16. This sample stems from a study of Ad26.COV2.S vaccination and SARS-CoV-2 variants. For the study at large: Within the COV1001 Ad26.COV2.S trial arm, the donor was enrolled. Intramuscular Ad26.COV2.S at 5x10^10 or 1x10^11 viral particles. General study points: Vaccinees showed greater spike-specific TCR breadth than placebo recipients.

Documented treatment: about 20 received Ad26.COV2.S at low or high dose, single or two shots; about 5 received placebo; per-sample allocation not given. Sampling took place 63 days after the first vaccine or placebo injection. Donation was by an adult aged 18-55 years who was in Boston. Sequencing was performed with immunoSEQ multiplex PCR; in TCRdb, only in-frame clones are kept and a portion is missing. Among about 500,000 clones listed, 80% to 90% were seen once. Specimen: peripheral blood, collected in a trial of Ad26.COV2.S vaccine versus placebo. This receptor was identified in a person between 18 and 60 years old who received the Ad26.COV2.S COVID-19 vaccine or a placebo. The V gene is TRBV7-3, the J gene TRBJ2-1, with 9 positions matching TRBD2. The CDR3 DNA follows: TGTGCCAGCACCTTCGGACTAGCGCGGAAAGAGAACTCCTACAATGAGCAGTTCTTC. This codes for CASTFGLARKENSYNEQFF.